These 19 T cell receptor beta chains came from one sample sequenced in a study of shared clonotypes between healthy human individuals. The protocol was immunoSEQ multiplex PCR, while the TCRdb copy is restricted to in-frame clones and leaves out a portion. This sample carries around 600,000 clones, more than 95% of them seen once, and the ten largest clones take 0.3%. The naive CD8 subset, CD45RO-negative cells positively selected for CCR7, excluded terminally differentiated effector memory CD45RA+ cells. The source material was naive CD8+ T cells sorted from blood. Receptor source: a young man in good health.

The chain couples TRBV7-9 to TRBJ2-7, with 11 bases fitting TRBD2. Germline V gene sequence: CDR1 SEHNR, CDR2 FQNEAQ (reference sequence). With 5 bases clipped from V and 5 bases from J, the junction kept 14 bases outside the gene matches. The CDR3 has 17 amino acids. The CDR3 nucleotides are TGTGCCAGCAGCCCCGGGGATAGCGGGAGGGCCAGTGACGAGCAGTACTTC. Amino acid sequence: CASSPGDSGRASDEQYF.

The gene calls are TRBV4-1 and TRBJ2-3; D uncertain. V was cut by 1 base and J by 2 bases, with 7 bases left in between. The CDR3 totals 14 residues. Germline CDR1 MGHRA, CDR2 YSYEKL. This CDR3 is CASSQGENTDTQYF. CDR3 DNA sequence: TGCGCCAGCAGCCAAGGCGAGAACACAGATACGCAGTATTTT.

Remarks on this clone: This same CDR3 is encoded by further DNA sequences in the sample. The J gene is TRBJ2-7, the V gene TRBV10-3; maybe TRBD1 (6 bases). Deletions cut 3 bases from V and 4 bases from J, with 7 bases between. Germline V gene data show CDR1 as ENHRY and CDR2 as SYGVKD. CDR3 length: 12 amino acids. CDR3 nucleotides: TGTGCCATCAGTGACAGGGGTTACGAGCAGTACTTC. Protein sequence: CAISDRGYEQYF.

The chain has TRBV7-9 and TRBJ1-1, with TRBD1 as a possible D gene (5 bases). The CDR3 has 12 amino acids. Germline lookup yields CDR1 SEHNR and CDR2 FQNEAQ (reference sequence). V was clipped by 8 bases and J by 4 bases, with 11 bases between them. This chain's CDR3 is CASGGDGTEAFF. The CDR3 bases are TGTGCCAGCGGGGGGGATGGCACTGAAGCTTTCTTT.

The chain carries TRBV29-1 and TRBJ2-1; TRBD2 matches 9 bases. CDR3 length: 14 residues. After removal of 2 bases from V and 4 bases from J, the junction contained 3 bases not matched to a gene. Per the germline V gene, CDR1 is SQVTM and CDR2 is ANQGSEA. Written as DNA, the CDR3 is TGCAGCGTTGAACTACTAGCGGGTTACAATGAGCAGTTCTTC. This encodes CSVELLAGYNEQFF.

The DNA of the CDR3 is TGTGCCAGCAGCCCCGTGGGGACAGGGGCGAACACCGGGGAGCTGTTTTTT. This encodes CASSPVGTGANTGELFF. The chain combines TRBV9 with TRBJ2-2; TRBD1 matches 10 bases. The junction had 6 bases not matched to a gene; V was cut back by 4 bases and J by 0 bases. This CDR3 region has 17 residues. CDR1 and CDR2 from the germline V gene are SGDLS and YYNGEE.

This chain joins TRBV11-2 and TRBJ2-5; D possibly corresponds to TRBD1 (5 bases). From germline, CDR1 is SGHAT and CDR2 FQNNGV. CDR3 length: 12 amino acids. The ends were cut back, 4 bases at V and 4 bases at J, with 7 bases in the middle. The CDR3 nucleotides are TGTGCCAGCAGCTCTCAGGGAGAGACCCAGTACTTC. Translating it yields CASSSQGETQYF.

The chain has TRBV18 and TRBJ2-5, with a tentative D call TRBD1 (5 bases). The CDR3 is made up of 15 amino acids. V lost 5 bases and J 0 bases, leaving 13 bases between the germline ends. The germline V gene has CDR1 KGHSH and CDR2 LQKENI. CDR3 DNA sequence: TGTGCCAGCTCATATTCCTCCAGGGACCAAGAGACCCAGTACTTC. It specifies CASSYSSRDQETQYF.

The chain is built from TRBV13 and TRBJ2-7; 8 nucleotides align to TRBD1. CDR1 and CDR2 (germline): PRHDT, FYEKMQ (reference sequence). Trimming removed 5 bases from V and 4 bases from J; junction bases left unmatched: 7. CDR3 length: 14 residues. In DNA form, the CDR3 reads TGTGCCAGCAGCCCCCCGGACAGGGTTTACGAGCAGTACTTC. Its translation: CASSPPDRVYEQYF.

The CDR3 loop is CATSAGRDSYNEQFF. The CDR3 DNA reads as TGTGCCACCAGCGCAGGAAGGGATTCCTACAATGAGCAGTTCTTC. The rearrangement uses TRBV15 and TRBJ2-1, with D uncertain. This CDR3 contains 15 residues. The ends were cut back, 5 bases at V and 1 base at J, with 12 bases in the middle. Germline CDR1 and CDR2: LNHNV and YYDKDF (reference sequence).

V is TRBV29-1 and J is TRBJ2-7, with TRBD2 matching 10 bases. CDR1 and CDR2 (germline): SQVTM, ANQGSEA. V gave up 5 bases and J gave up 1 base; unmatched junction bases: 5. The length of the CDR3 is 14 residues. The CDR3 DNA sequence: TGCAGCGTTCAGGGACTAGCGTTTTCCTACGAGCAGTACTTC. This codes for CSVQGLAFSYEQYF.

On this clone: Additional DNA sequences in this sample encode the identical CDR3. V gene TRBV4-3 combines with J gene TRBJ2-1; D unclear. From germline, CDR1 is LGHNA and CDR2 YSLEER. This CDR3 spans 13 amino acids. The V end was cut by 3 bases, the J end by 1 base, with 4 bases between. For the CDR3, the DNA is TGCGCCAGCAGCCATCTATCCTACAATGAGCAGTTCTTC. Translating gives CASSHLSYNEQFF.

DNA of the CDR3: TGTGCCAGCAGCGCGCGGCGGGAGGGCCAAGATACGCAGTATTTT. This translates into CASSARREGQDTQYF. The V call is TRBV9, the J call TRBJ2-3; TRBD2 matches 9 bases. The germline CDR1 and CDR2 sequences are SGDLS and YYNGEE. The CDR3 runs 15 residues. V dropped 3 bases and J dropped 5; count of bases not matched to a gene: 7.

The V and J genes are TRBV14 and TRBJ2-2, with D perhaps given as TRBD1 or TRBD2 (5 bases each). The CDR3 is made up of 17 amino acids. The V end was cut by 0 bases, the J end by 0 bases, with 11 bases between. Germline CDR1 reads SGHDN; CDR2 reads FVKESK. CDR3: CASSQDSWDANTGELFF. CDR3 nucleotides: TGTGCCAGCAGCCAAGATTCCTGGGACGCGAACACCGGGGAGCTGTTTTTT. Full variable domain (rest looked up from reference TRBV14 and TRBJ2-2): EAGVTQFPSHSVIEKGQTVTLRCDPISGHDNLYWYRRVMGKEIKFLLHFVKESKQDESGMPNNRFLAERTGGTYSTLKVQPAELEDSGVYFCASSQDSWDANTGELFFGEGSRLTVL.

A single count supports this clone. Distinct nucleotide sequences in the sample also encode this CDR3. V gene TRBV6-1 combines with J gene TRBJ2-7; TRBD1 is a possible D gene (5 bases). The CDR3 loop spans 13 amino acids. CDR1 is MNHNS, CDR2 SASEGT, per germline. The V gene lost 3 bases and the J gene lost 2 bases, with 8 bases spanning the gap. CDR3 in amino acids: CASSEGQAYEQYF. CDR3 sequence (DNA): TGTGCCAGCAGTGAGGGGCAGGCCTACGAGCAGTACTTC.

The chain recombines TRBV7-9 with TRBJ1-1; tentative D call: TRBD1 (5 bases). Trimming took off 1 base at V and 8 bases at J, with 20 bases between the two ends. Germline V CDR1 and CDR2: SEHNR, FQNEAQ (reference sequence). The CDR3 totals 16 residues. The DNA for the CDR3 is TGTGCCAGCAGCTTAGGAGTCCCGGGACCCCGGGCCGAAGCTTTCTTT. This gives the protein CASSLGVPGPRAEAFF.

This chain joins TRBV28 and TRBJ2-7; 9 bases are a match to TRBD2. The germline V gene has CDR1 MDHEN and CDR2 SYDVKM. The ends lost 3 bases at V and 2 bases at J; junction bases unmatched: 14. The CDR3 length is 18 residues. The CDR3 sequence: CASSFRARLAEDPYEQYF. CDR3 bases: TGTGCCAGCAGTTTTCGGGCCCGACTAGCGGAGGATCCCTACGAGCAGTACTTC.

V and J are TRBV7-9 and TRBJ2-7; 9 nucleotides agree with TRBD1. This CDR3 has 14 amino acids. CDR1 SEHNR and CDR2 FQNEAQ come from the germline V gene (reference sequence). V dropped 8 bases and J dropped 1; count of bases not matched to a gene: 6. The CDR3: CASLETGGSYEQYF. CDR3 coding DNA: TGTGCCAGCCTTGAGACAGGGGGTTCCTACGAGCAGTACTTC.

V usage is TRBV7-9 and J usage is TRBJ1-2; TRBD1 agrees at 7 bases. Unmatched junction bases numbered 5, after V lost 8 bases and J lost 2 bases. This CDR3 contains 13 residues. Per the germline V gene, CDR1 is SEHNR and CDR2 is FQNEAQ (reference sequence). CDR3 loop: CASQSTGNYGYTF. CDR3 DNA: TGTGCCAGCCAATCGACAGGGAACTATGGCTACACCTTC.